This T cell receptor beta chain was sequenced in a study of early T cells in non-severe SARS-CoV-2 infection. Trimming pared 7 bases from V and 5 bases from J, leaving 14 bases between. CDR3 length equals 13 residues. Germline CDR1 and CDR2: MNHEY and SVGAGI. TCRdb recomputed calls from the 5' RACE reads with MiXCR, one row per CDR3 protein. The table has around 61,000 distinct CDR3 sequences, roughly an eighth seen once. Ten or more counts support this clonotype. The specimen sequenced was whole blood. The chain carries TRBV6-5 and TRBJ1-2; D unclear. The TCR was taken from an adult who was a healthcare worker with PCR-confirmed SARS-CoV-2 infection or an uninfected control (not recorded which). This CDR3 is CASTFSVTYGYTF. In DNA, the CDR3 is TGTGCCAGCACTTTTAGCGTGACGTATGGCTACACCTTC.